A single sample is the source of the 2 T cell receptor beta chains below, sequenced in a study of CD8 T cells in ankylosing spondylitis. TCRdb used MiXCR to reprocess the 5' RACE reads, holding one entry per CDR3 protein. The data contain approximately 220,000 distinct CDR3 sequences, more than 25% of them singletons. The source material was blood, either unsorted or a sorted T cell fraction (not recorded which). The source is a male donor with ankylosing spondylitis or in good health (not recorded which).

V and J are TRBV11-1 and TRBJ2-7; D remains unclear. The germline V and J ends were trimmed by 2 bases and 3 bases, with 11 bases remaining between them. CDR1 SGHAT and CDR2 FQDESV come from the germline V gene (reference sequence). The CDR3 runs to 14 residues. In nucleotides, the CDR3 is TGTGCCAGCAGCTTAAACGCGGTCAGCTACGAGCAGTACTTC. The encoded protein is CASSLNAVSYEQYF. Based on the CDR3 plus reference TRBV11-1 and TRBJ2-7, the full variable domain is EAEVAQSPRYKITEKSQAVAFWCDPISGHATLYWYRQILGQGPELLVQFQDESVVDDSQLPKDRFSAERLKGVDSTLKIQPAELGDSAMYLCASSLNAVSYEQYFGPGTRLTVT.

The count of this clonotype is one. This chain connects TRBV5-1 to TRBJ2-2, with D hard to call. Germline V gene sequence: CDR1 SGHRS, CDR2 YFSETQ. Trimming took off 1 base at V and 7 bases at J, with 8 bases between the two ends. This CDR3 comprises 13 residues. DNA for the CDR3: TGCGCCAGCAGCTTGAGGTGGGACGGGGAGCTGTTTTTT. Its translation: CASSLRWDGELFF.